The 9 T cell receptor beta chains in this list originate from one sample, sequenced in a study of blood T cells in healthy people across ages. For the second PCR, which ran for 7 to 11 cycles, a sample-barcoded 5' primer and a J-beta primer mix were used. TCRdb analysed the 5' RACE reads with MiXCR anew, one entry per CDR3 protein. The sample has around 800,000 distinct CDR3 sequences, 20% to 30% seen once; the top ten hold 2.5% to 3.5%. The sample was also linked to a second study, of T cells of mothers and their children.

Input material: blood. The receptors derive from a boy between 5 and 17 years old in good health.

This clonotype was found a few times. V and J are TRBV7-2 and TRBJ2-5; the D is unclear. V dropped 4 bases and J dropped 2 bases, with 11 bases sitting between them. The length of the CDR3 is 14 residues. Germline V gene data show CDR1 as SGHTA and CDR2 as FQGNSA. The CDR3 region is CASSSPFVQETQYF. The CDR3 nucleotides read TGTGCCAGCAGCTCGCCTTTCGTTCAAGAGACCCAGTACTTC.

V gene TRBV5-4 combines with J gene TRBJ1-2; TRBD1 matches 8 bases. V gave up 1 base and J gave up 3 bases; unmatched junction bases: 5. The V gene's germline CDR1 is SGHNT and CDR2 YYREEE (reference sequence). This CDR3 has 15 residues. CDR3 sequence reads: CASSLTIQGDYGYTF. CDR3 sequence (DNA): TGTGCCAGCAGCTTGACCATACAGGGGGACTATGGCTACACCTTC.

This clonotype was found a few times. This chain uses TRBV30 with TRBJ2-3, with TRBD1 matching 8 bases. The V segment lost 4 bases and the J segment 5 bases; nucleotides outside the gene matches: 11. CDR1 is GTSNPN and CDR2 is SVGIG in the germline V gene (reference sequence). This CDR3 spans 15 amino acids. The CDR3 reads CAWTPGQGRGDTQYF. DNA of the CDR3: TGTGCCTGGACTCCTGGACAGGGTCGTGGAGATACGCAGTATTTT.

This chain uses TRBV6-6 with TRBJ2-5, with D maybe TRBD1 (6 bases). The tail of the sequence fits TRBJ2-1 better, so the J call may be wrong. This CDR3 comprises 15 residues. CDR1 is MNHNY, CDR2 SVGAGI, per germline (reference sequence). CDR3 region: CASSYGGERGDEQFF. Here the CDR3 DNA reads TGTGCCAGCAGTTACGGGGGCGAGAGAGGCGATGAGCAGTTCTTC.

The rearrangement links TRBV14 to TRBJ1-4; 9 positions agree with TRBD1. The V gene end was trimmed by 1 base and the J gene end by 9 bases; junction bases not matched to a gene: 12. Germline V CDR1 and CDR2: SGHDN, FVKESK. The CDR3 has 17 residues. CDR3 residues: CASSQGNVRQGVQKLFF. The CDR3 DNA follows: TGTGCCAGCAGCCAAGGCAACGTCAGACAGGGGGTCCAAAAACTGTTTTTT.

Of note for this clonotype: Its ends do not fully match the called genes, so a read error is possible. This chain links TRBV28 with TRBJ2-6; D may correspond to TRBD1 or TRBD2 (5 bases each). Per germline, CDR1 MDHEN and CDR2 SYDVKM. The CDR3 is made up of 15 amino acids. This CDR3 reads CASSSGSSGAIVLTF. CDR3 bases: TGTGCCAGCAGTTCAGGGAGCTCTGGGGCCATCGTCCTGACTTTC.

The chain carries TRBV5-1 and TRBJ1-1, with 9 bases that match TRBD1. Germline V gene lookup returns CDR1 SGHRS and CDR2 YFSETQ. The CDR3 totals 14 residues. With V trimmed by 5 bases and J by 4 bases, 6 bases remained unmatched. The CDR3 sequence: CASRGQGSSTEAFF. The CDR3 nucleotides are TGCGCCAGCAGGGGACAGGGTTCTTCCACTGAAGCTTTCTTT.

This clonotype came up a few times. This chain links TRBV18 with TRBJ1-2; D is undetermined. Between the trimmed V and J ends, which lost 8 bases and 1 base, there was a span of 11 bases. The CDR3 is 13 amino acids. Germline CDR1 reads KGHSH; CDR2 reads LQKENI. CDR3 region: CASATEFNYGYTF. For the CDR3, the DNA is TGTGCCAGCGCGACGGAATTTAACTATGGCTACACCTTC. The full variable domain, its missing parts supplied by reference TRBV18 and TRBJ1-2, is NAGVMQNPRHLVRRRGQEARLRCSPMKGHSHVYWYRQLPEEGLKFMVYLQKENIIDESGMPKERFSAEFPKEGPSILRIQQVVRGDSAAYFCASATEFNYGYTFGSGTRLTVV.

This clonotype turned up a few times. The chain uses TRBV6-4 and TRBJ2-1, with TRBD2 matching 12 bases. V lost 2 bases, J lost 4 bases, and 6 bases stayed unmatched. Per the germline V gene, CDR1 is MRHNA and CDR2 is SNTAGT. The CDR3 spans 17 residues. CDR3 coding DNA: TGTGCCAGCAGTGACCGCGCTAGCGGGGGGGAGTACAATGAGCAGTTCTTC. Amino acids: CASSDRASGGEYNEQFF.